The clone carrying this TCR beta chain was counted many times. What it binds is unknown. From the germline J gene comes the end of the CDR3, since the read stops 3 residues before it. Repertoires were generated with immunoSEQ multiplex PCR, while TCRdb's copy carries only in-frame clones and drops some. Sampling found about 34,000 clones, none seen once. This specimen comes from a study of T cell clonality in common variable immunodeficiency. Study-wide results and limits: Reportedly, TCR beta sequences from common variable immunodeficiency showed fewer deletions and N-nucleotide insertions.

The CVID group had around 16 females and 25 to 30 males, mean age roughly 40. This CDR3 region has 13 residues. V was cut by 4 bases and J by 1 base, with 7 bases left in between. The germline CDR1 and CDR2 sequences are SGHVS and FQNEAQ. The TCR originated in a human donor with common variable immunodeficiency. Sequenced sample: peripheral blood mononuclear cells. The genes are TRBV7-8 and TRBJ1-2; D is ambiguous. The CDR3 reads CASSSAGNYGYTF. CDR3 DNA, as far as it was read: TGTGCCAGCAGCTCCGCGGGTAACTATGGC.